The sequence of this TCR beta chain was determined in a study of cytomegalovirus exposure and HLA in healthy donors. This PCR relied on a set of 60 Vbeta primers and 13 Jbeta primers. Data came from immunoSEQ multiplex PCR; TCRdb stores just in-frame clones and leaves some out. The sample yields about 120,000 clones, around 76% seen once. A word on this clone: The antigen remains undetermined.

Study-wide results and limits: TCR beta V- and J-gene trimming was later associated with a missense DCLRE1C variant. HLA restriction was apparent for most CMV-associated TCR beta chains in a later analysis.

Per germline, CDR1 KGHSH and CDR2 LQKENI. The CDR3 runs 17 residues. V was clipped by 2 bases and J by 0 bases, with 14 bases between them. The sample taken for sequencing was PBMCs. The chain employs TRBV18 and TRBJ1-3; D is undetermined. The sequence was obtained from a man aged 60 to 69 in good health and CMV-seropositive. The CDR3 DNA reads TGTGCCAGCTCACCATCTCTCTTAGGGAGCTCTGGAAACACCATATATTTT. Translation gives CASSPSLLGSSGNTIYF.